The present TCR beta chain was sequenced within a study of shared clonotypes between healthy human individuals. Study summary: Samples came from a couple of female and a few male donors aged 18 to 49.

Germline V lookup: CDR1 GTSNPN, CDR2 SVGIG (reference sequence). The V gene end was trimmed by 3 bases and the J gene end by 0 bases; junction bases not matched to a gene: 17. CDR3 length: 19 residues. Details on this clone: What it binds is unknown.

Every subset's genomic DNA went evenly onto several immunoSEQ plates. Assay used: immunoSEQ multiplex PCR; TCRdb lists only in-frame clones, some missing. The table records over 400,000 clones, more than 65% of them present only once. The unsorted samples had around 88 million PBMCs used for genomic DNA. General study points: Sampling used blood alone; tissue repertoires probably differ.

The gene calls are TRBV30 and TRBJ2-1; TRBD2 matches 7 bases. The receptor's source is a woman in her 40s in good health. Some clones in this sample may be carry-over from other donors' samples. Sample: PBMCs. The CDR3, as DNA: TGTGCCTGGAGCGCTTCCTGGGACTATATCAATCCCTCCTACAATGAGCAGTTCTTC. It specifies CAWSASWDYINPSYNEQFF.